One and the same sample provided the 21 T cell receptor beta chains below, sequenced in a study of CD8 T cells in Susac syndrome. With random hexamers, 0.5 to 1 ug RNA was reverse transcribed. A single record per CDR3 protein comes from TCRdb applying MiXCR to the immunoSEQ multiplex PCR reads. The data contain more than 95,000 distinct CDR3 sequences, about 93% of them seen just once; the ten biggest clones take up 0.065% to 0.1%. Material: CD4+ T cells from PBMCs. These receptor sequences come from a human donor in good health.

The chain links TRBV5-8 to TRBJ2-3; D call uncertain. The germline gives CDR1 SGHTS, CDR2 YDEGEE. CDR3 length equals 12 residues. Trimming pared 3 bases from V and 3 bases from J, leaving 5 bases between. CDR3 coding DNA: TGTGCCAGCAGCTCGGGTACAGATACGCAGTATTTT. It yields the protein CASSSGTDTQYF.

This chain uses TRBV30 with TRBJ1-1; D gene ambiguous. V gave up 0 bases and J gave up 3 bases, with 14 bases separating them. In germline, CDR1 is GTSNPN, CDR2 SVGIG (reference sequence). The CDR3 covers 15 residues. Written as DNA, the CDR3 is TGTGCCTGGAGTGTTCTTTCCTACACGGACACTGAAGCTTTCTTT. Protein product: CAWSVLSYTDTEAFF. The full variable domain, rest sourced from reference TRBV30 and TRBJ1-1, is SQTIHQWPATLVQPVGSPLSLECTVEGTSNPNLYWYRQAAGRGLQLLFYSVGIGQISSEVPQNLSASRPQDRQFILSSKKLLLSDSGFYLCAWSVLSYTDTEAFFGQGTRLTVV.

The rearrangement links TRBV7-2 to TRBJ2-7; TRBD1 matches 9 bases. CDR1 is SGHTA and CDR2 is FQGNSA in the germline V gene. The CDR3 length is 17 residues. The ends lost 3 bases at V and 0 bases at J; junction bases unmatched: 9. The CDR3: CASSLREGQGISYEQYF. The CDR3 DNA is TGTGCCAGCAGCTTGCGCGAGGGACAGGGCATCTCCTACGAGCAGTACTTC.

J is TRBJ2-5 and V is TRBV5-1; 12 bases line up with TRBD2. V gave up 4 bases and J gave up 6 bases; unmatched junction bases: 4. The CDR3 has 14 amino acids. CDR1 is SGHRS, CDR2 YFSETQ, per germline. CDR3 residues: CASSASGREKTQYF. The CDR3 coding sequence is TGCGCCAGCAGCGCTAGCGGGAGGGAAAAGACCCAGTACTTC.

The chain couples TRBV25-1 to TRBJ1-1; maybe TRBD1 (6 bases). The V and J ends lost 2 bases and 4 bases respectively, with 8 bases between them. Germline V CDR1 and CDR2: MGHDK, SYGVNS. The CDR3 runs to 13 residues. CDR3 protein: CASSEKGGTEAFF. For the CDR3, the DNA is TGTGCCAGCAGTGAAAAGGGGGGCACTGAAGCTTTCTTT.

The rearrangement uses TRBV7-9 and TRBJ1-1; tentative D call: TRBD1 (6 bases). Germline CDR1 reads SEHNR; CDR2 reads FQNEAQ (reference sequence). The germline V and J ends were trimmed by 1 base and 1 base, with 10 bases remaining between them. This CDR3 spans 15 amino acids. This CDR3 reads CASSLGGLTNTEAFF. The CDR3 DNA follows: TGTGCCAGCAGCTTAGGGGGGCTGACGAACACTGAAGCTTTCTTT.

This chain connects TRBV7-9 to TRBJ1-4; possible D gene TRBD1, 6 bases. Germline V CDR1 and CDR2: SEHNR, FQNEAQ (reference sequence). CDR3 length: 16 residues. V was shortened by 3 bases and J by 7 bases, with 18 bases between the two germline ends. The CDR3 region is CASSLAGGHLGEKLFF. The CDR3 region has the DNA TGTGCCAGCAGCTTGGCCGGGGGACATTTGGGTGAAAAACTGTTTTTT.

This clonotype came up a few times. The chain combines TRBV13 with TRBJ2-7; TRBD2 matches 8 bases. CDR1 PRHDT and CDR2 FYEKMQ come from the germline V gene (reference sequence). CDR3 length: 15 residues. V dropped 3 bases and J dropped 2; count of bases not matched to a gene: 6. The CDR3 DNA reads as TGTGCCAGCAGCTTTAGCGGGAAGGACACCTACGAGCAGTACTTC. It specifies CASSFSGKDTYEQYF. Together with reference TRBV13 and TRBJ2-7, the CDR3 gives the full variable domain: AAGVIQSPRHLIKEKRETATLKCYPIPRHDTVYWYQQGPGQDPQFLISFYEKMQSDKGSIPDRFSAQQFSDYHSELNMSSLELGDSALYFCASSFSGKDTYEQYFGPGTRLTVT.

The rearrangement joins TRBV30 to TRBJ2-1, with a possible D match to TRBD1 (5 bases). Trimming stripped 0 bases from V and 6 bases from J, with 12 bases between. CDR1 and CDR2 (germline): GTSNPN, SVGIG (reference sequence). This CDR3 is built from 14 residues. The CDR3 reads CAWSVRGMLNEQFF. CDR3 DNA sequence: TGTGCCTGGAGTGTTAGGGGAATGCTCAATGAGCAGTTCTTC.

The genes are TRBV10-3 and TRBJ2-2; 13 bases agree with TRBD2. The CDR3 is 17 amino acids. Trimming cost V 8 bases and J 0 bases; bases outside gene matches: 6. Germline CDR1 and CDR2: ENHRY and SYGVKD. The CDR3 sequence is CAIGPGTSGANTGELFF. DNA of the CDR3: TGTGCCATCGGACCCGGGACTAGCGGGGCGAACACCGGGGAGCTGTTTTTT.

The chain uses TRBV7-9 and TRBJ2-4; D is possibly TRBD2 (6 bases). V was pared by 1 base and J by 0 bases, with 7 bases between. This CDR3 is built from 15 residues. Germline lookup yields CDR1 SEHNR and CDR2 FQNEAQ (reference sequence). The DNA for the CDR3 is TGTGCCAGCAGCTTAGGCGGGATAGCCAAAAACATTCAGTACTTC. Translating it yields CASSLGGIAKNIQYF. The full variable domain, rest sourced from reference TRBV7-9 and TRBJ2-4, is DTGVSQNPRHKITKRGQNVTFRCDPISEHNRLYWYRQTLGQGPEFLTYFQNEAQLEKSRLLSDRFSAERPKGSFSTLEIQRTEQGDSAMYLCASSLGGIAKNIQYFGAGTRLSVL.

The chain has TRBV6-1 and TRBJ2-2, with 8 bases identical to TRBD1. Unmatched junction bases numbered 6, after V lost 5 bases and J lost 1 base. Germline V gene lookup returns CDR1 MNHNS and CDR2 SASEGT. The CDR3 has 16 residues. The CDR3 loop is CASSRTGYQNTGELFF. The CDR3, as DNA: TGTGCCAGCAGTCGGACAGGGTACCAGAACACCGGGGAGCTGTTTTTT.

This clonotype was observed once. V and J are TRBV5-4 and TRBJ1-1; 7 bases are shared with TRBD1. Looked up from germline, CDR1 is SGHNT and CDR2 is YYREEE (reference sequence). The CDR3 runs to 15 residues. The junction had 6 bases not matched to a gene; V was cut back by 0 bases and J by 4 bases. The CDR3 coding sequence is TGTGCCAGCAGCTTGGAAGGGGGCGCAGGCACTGAAGCTTTCTTT. It yields the protein CASSLEGGAGTEAFF.

This clonotype was seen only once. This sequence joins TRBV6-6 and TRBJ2-7, with 11 bases that match TRBD2. The germline V gene has CDR1 MNHNY and CDR2 SVGAGI (reference sequence). V dropped 0 bases and J dropped 6; count of bases not matched to a gene: 7. The CDR3 has 16 amino acids. The CDR3 region has the DNA TGTGCCAGCAGTTACTCGCCCGGGACTAGCGGTCTCGAGCAGTACTTC. It codes for CASSYSPGTSGLEQYF.

V and J are TRBV7-2 and TRBJ1-5; no reliable D call. The germline V gene has CDR1 SGHTA and CDR2 FQGNSA. V gave up 5 bases and J gave up 4 bases, with 15 bases separating them. The CDR3 is 15 residues long. CDR3 loop: CASSVYMDGNQPQHF. In nucleotides, the CDR3 is TGTGCCAGCAGCGTATATATGGACGGGAATCAGCCCCAGCATTTT.

The V call is TRBV6-4, the J call TRBJ1-1; 8 bases agree with TRBD1. This CDR3 is built from 14 residues. V lost 6 bases to trimming and J lost 1 base; unmatched junction nucleotides: 4. The V gene's germline CDR1 is MRHNA and CDR2 SNTAGT. The DNA for the CDR3 is TGTGCCAGCAGCCCAGGGGGCGCGAACACTGAAGCTTTCTTT. Its translation: CASSPGGANTEAFF.

V is TRBV11-2 and J is TRBJ2-2; 9 nucleotides align to TRBD2. Germline loops: CDR1 SGHAT, CDR2 FQNNGV. Trimming cost V 5 bases and J 6 bases; bases outside gene matches: 10. The length of the CDR3 is 16 residues. CDR3 amino acids: CASSVLAGRAPGELFF. CDR3 DNA: TGTGCCAGCAGCGTTCTAGCGGGGAGGGCCCCCGGGGAGCTGTTTTTT.

This chain connects TRBV3-1 to TRBJ2-7; maybe TRBD1 (6 bases). The CDR3 spans 14 residues. Germline-derived CDR1 and CDR2 are LGHDT and YNNKEL (reference sequence). V was clipped by 2 bases and J by 6 bases, with 14 bases between them. The CDR3 spells CASSQYRENSEQYF. DNA of the CDR3: TGTGCCAGCAGCCAATACAGGGAGAACAGCGAGCAGTACTTC.

V and J are TRBV27 and TRBJ2-1; D is perhaps TRBD2 (6 bases). CDR1 and CDR2 (germline): MNHEY, SMNVEV (reference sequence). V was cut by 6 bases and J by 3 bases, with 12 bases left in between. The CDR3 totals 14 residues. This chain's CDR3 is CASRPGGDYNEQFF. The CDR3 bases are TGTGCCAGCAGGCCCGGAGGGGACTACAATGAGCAGTTCTTC.

The chain uses TRBV25-1 and TRBJ2-7; a weak D match, TRBD2 (6 bases). CDR3 length: 13 amino acids. Trimming left V 10 bases short and J 3 bases short, with 16 bases between. CDR1 and CDR2 (germline): MGHDK, SYGVNS. CDR3 nucleotide sequence: TGTGCCACTTATCGGGGGAGGCGCTACGAGCAGTACTTC. It yields the protein CATYRGRRYEQYF.

The rearrangement uses TRBV6-2 or TRBV6-3 and TRBJ2-7; TRBD2 matches 13 bases. J was trimmed by 2 bases and V by 8 bases; bases with no gene match: 9. Germline V gene data show CDR1 as MNHEY and CDR2 as SVGEGT. The CDR3 has 16 residues. The CDR3 here is CASAGTSGKSAYEQYF. The CDR3 DNA follows: TGTGCCAGCGCCGGGACTAGCGGGAAGAGCGCCTACGAGCAGTACTTC.